This T cell receptor beta chain was sequenced for a study of graft-versus-host responses after intestinal transplantation. Study context: Grafts were multivisceral, liver-intestinal, or isolated intestinal.

As to this clone: As yet, its antigen is unknown.

Study conclusions and caveats: Declining HvG levels early post-transplant were linked to peak circulating GvH clone levels.

The table came from immunoSEQ multiplex PCR; TCRdb's copy has only in-frame clones and leaves some out. The sample shows about 86,000 clones, about 91% of them seen only once. The sample here was unstimulated CD8+ T cells sorted from spleen or lymph node cells, taken before intestinal transplant. The TCR was taken from a human donor who received an intestinal transplant.

In DNA, the CDR3 is TGTGCCAGCAGCTTCCGGGACAGGGGTTTAAATGAGCAGTTCTTC. This sequence encodes CASSFRDRGLNEQFF. This chain uses TRBV5-5 with TRBJ2-1, with TRBD1 identical over 10 bases. V was clipped by 2 bases and J by 7 bases; unmatched bases: 6. Per germline, CDR1 SGHKS and CDR2 YYEKEE (reference sequence). The CDR3 totals 15 residues.